This TCR beta chain was documented in a study of radiation and T cells in renal cell carcinoma (dated by TCRdb to 2018 to 2021). Notes on the research overall: Samples were obtained from a clinical trial, in which 15 Gy stereotactic body radiation therapy was delivered to primary renal cell carcinomas and nephrectomy was performed 4 weeks later. Across all 50 or so samples, several million unique CDR3 nucleotide sequences, encoding 2.5 million to 3 million unique CDR3 amino acid sequences, were identified. In total, roughly 51 samples underwent TCR beta sequencing: some 25 tumors plus 27 peripheral blood samples.

Sample time point, as interpreted from the label and publication: baseline pretreatment blood. Taken with the paper, the label for treatment or condition translates to: 15 Gy SBRT to primary tumor, nephrectomy 4 weeks later. To follow tumor-enriched clonotypes, peripheral blood was collected serially from radiation-treated patients at baseline and again at 2 weeks and 4 weeks after SBRT. Every patient had renal cell carcinoma of clear cell pathology. The QIAamp DNA Blood Mini Kit (Qiagen) was used to prepare genomic DNA for TCR sequencing. The analyses included just those samples that passed every quality control check. The immunoSEQ kit was used, according to the manufacturer's recommendations, to generate TCR beta libraries from genomic DNA. Library preparation used a first multiplex PCR with proprietary primers, then a second PCR adding unique barcodes, with bead cleanups after each round. A positive control reaction and a negative control reaction, both provided in the kit, were run with every batch of samples. The final libraries were assessed on an Agilent 4200 TapeStation D1000 ScreenTape, pooled by volume, and quantified by qPCR. An Illumina NextSeq500 fitted with a MidOutput 150-cycle cartridge performed the sequencing, running 156 Read1 cycles and 15 Index1 cycles with the kit's custom primers. The pooled library was loaded at 0.75 to 1 pM, with a roughly 18% PhiX control spiked in. Per the source publication's procedure: Vendor-processed data were analyzed in R, with a clonotype defined as all T cells sharing the same CDR3 nucleotide sequence. In the clone abundance analyses, frequencies were normalized to the 10,000 most abundant clones in each sample. Public T cell clones, averaging fewer than five per sample, were removed before analysis. Tumor-enriched clonotypes and baseline blood-enriched clonotypes were defined as those with an abundance difference of at least 32-fold between compartments. A beta-binomial differential abundance model was applied to find clonotypes that expanded or contracted between blood time points. Similarity between tumor and blood repertoires was quantified using the Baroni-Urbani and Buser coefficient, and groups were compared with two-tailed Wilcoxon tests in R. TCRdb's version of the immuneACCESS table is confined to in-frame rearrangements and falls short of the full clone set. An unresolved V gene accounts for under half of the shortfall where checked; the remainder is of unknown origin. The D gene and trimming were derived from the DNA, and the V and J assignments and clone size from that table. This sample holds 120,000 to 150,000 clones; about 88% were observed only once. The ten largest make up 4.1% of the sample.

Comment on this clone: Its antigen target is currently unknown. Nothing much larger sits one base from this clone, and base qualities are not available.

V and J are trimmed by 4 bases and 2 bases, and the gene matches miss 9 bases of the junction. The germline V gene gives CDR1 as SGHRS and CDR2 as YFSETQ. The CDR3 covers 16 residues, taking in both the cysteine and the phenylalanine. Kept here is only the CDR3 DNA, which spans 48 bases and is read in frame from base 1. Broader findings and caveats from the paper: An increase in top tumor clonotypes in blood was observed from baseline to 2 weeks post-radiation, followed by contraction by 4 weeks, which was taken to suggest transient expansion of tumor-resident clones. Because the trial had a single-armed design, the trial could not examine how radiation dose or scheduling affected the TCR repertoire. Blood repertoire dynamics were not followed beyond 4 weeks after treatment. No pretreatment tumor biopsies were available, so the baseline intratumoral presence of clonotypes could not be determined.

The sequencing used blood, collected from a patient whose treatment included radiotherapy and nephrectomy. This clonotype was sampled from a woman aged 70 to 79 with renal cell carcinoma. The V and J genes are TRBV5-1 and TRBJ2-1, with 7 bases matching TRBD1. CDR3 protein: CASSARTRGTYNEQFF. The sequenced DNA: TGCGCCAGCAGCGCAAGAACCAGGGGGACCTACAATGAGCAGTTCTTC.